This T cell receptor beta chain was found in a study of blood T cells in healthy people across ages. Looked up from germline, CDR1 is KGHDR and CDR2 is SFDVKD. CDR3 length equals 13 residues. The V end was cut by 0 bases, the J end by 4 bases, with 3 bases between. It was with a sample-barcoded 5' primer and a J-beta primer mix that a second PCR of roughly 7 to 12 cycles was run. Each CDR3 protein gets one entry after TCRdb re-called the 5' RACE reads with MiXCR. The sample consists of about 1.7 million distinct CDR3 sequences, approximately 30% of them appearing once. The material sequenced was blood. The TCR was taken from a woman aged 25 to 39 in good health. The chain uses TRBV24-1 and TRBJ2-1, with D hard to call. DNA of the CDR3: TGTGCCACCAGTGATTTGGGTTACAATGAGCAGTTCTTC. Protein sequence: CATSDLGYNEQFF.